The next 25 T cell receptor beta chains were all read from a single sample in a study of CD8+CD57+ T cells in acquired aplastic anemia. It was patients with CD8+CD57+ cell expansion by flow cytometry who were chosen for sequencing. TCR beta VDJ and CDR3 profiles were obtained from a genomic DNA template. One entry per CDR3 protein, called by TCRdb with MiXCR from the reads. Counted here are roughly 290,000 distinct CDR3 sequences, under 60% occurring once; the ten biggest clones make up approximately 1.2%. Material: sorted CD4+, CD8+, or CD8+CD57+ T cells (not recorded which) from PBMCs. These receptors all come from a human donor with aplastic anemia.

The genes are TRBV5-1 and TRBJ2-5; 11 nucleotides match TRBD1. CDR3 length equals 16 residues. Germline assignment: CDR1 SGHRS and CDR2 YFSETQ. The trim removed 3 bases at V and 5 bases at J, leaving 9 bases unmatched. Here the CDR3 DNA reads TGCGCCAGCAGCTCCGGGGACAGGGGGACCTCCGAGACCCAGTACTTC. Its protein product is CASSSGDRGTSETQYF.

The chain uses TRBV7-3 and TRBJ1-2; TRBD1 might be the D (5 bases). V was shortened by 4 bases and J by 2 bases, with 11 bases between the two germline ends. The germline CDR1 and CDR2 sequences are SGHTA and FQGTGA. The CDR3 spans 14 residues. CDR3: CASSSGVPNYGYTF. CDR3 coding DNA: TGTGCCAGCAGCTCGGGGGTACCAAACTATGGCTACACCTTC.

This chain links TRBV11-2 with TRBJ1-6, with D perhaps TRBD1 (5 bases). Trimming left V 6 bases short and J 7 bases short, with 16 bases between. CDR1 is SGHAT and CDR2 is FQNNGV in the germline V gene. CDR3 length equals 15 residues. The CDR3 spells CASSEAWGENSPLHF. Written as DNA, the CDR3 is TGTGCCAGCAGTGAAGCTTGGGGGGAAAATTCACCCCTCCACTTT.

This clonotype has ten or more counts. For the CDR3, the DNA is TGTGCCATAGCAGGGGGCACAGATACGCAGTATTTT. Translating it yields CAIAGGTDTQYF. This rearrangement joins TRBV10-3 to TRBJ2-3; tentative D call: TRBD1 (6 bases). CDR3 length: 12 amino acids. Germline CDR1 reads ENHRY; CDR2 reads SYGVKD. Trimming removed 9 bases from V and 1 base from J, with 8 bases in between.

The chain joins TRBV7-3 to TRBJ2-3, with D hard to call. Trimming pared 5 bases from V and 0 bases from J, leaving 12 bases between. Germline V gene sequence: CDR1 SGHTA, CDR2 FQGTGA. This CDR3 spans 15 amino acids. This CDR3 reads CASSQGSPSTDTQYF. In DNA form, the CDR3 reads TGTGCCAGCAGCCAAGGTAGCCCTAGCACAGATACGCAGTATTTT.

The chain is built from TRBV12-3 or TRBV12-4 and TRBJ1-6, with D possibly matching TRBD1 (6 bases). Deletions cut 6 bases from V and 9 bases from J, with 18 bases between. The CDR3 covers 15 residues. The CDR3 nucleotides are TGTGCCAGCAGCCCAGCGGGAAGAGGGGGTTCACCCCTCCACTTT. This gives the protein CASSPAGRGGSPLHF.

This clonotype was detected once. The chain joins TRBV29-1 to TRBJ1-3; D is undetermined. This CDR3 region has 13 residues. The ends were cut back, 7 bases at V and 5 bases at J, with 15 bases in the middle. The V gene's germline CDR1 is SQVTM and CDR2 ANQGSEA. CDR3 protein: CSALLSTRNTIYF. Here the CDR3 DNA reads TGCAGCGCCCTACTGAGTACGAGAAACACCATATATTTT.

This clonotype was seen just once. The chain combines TRBV20-1 with TRBJ2-4, with 10 bases lining up with TRBD2. Germline loops: CDR1 DFQATT, CDR2 SNEGSKA (reference sequence). The V gene end was trimmed by 4 bases and the J gene end by 8 bases; junction bases not matched to a gene: 5. The CDR3 loop spans 13 amino acids. The CDR3 protein is CSATSGSGDIQYF. The CDR3 DNA is TGCAGTGCTACTAGCGGGAGTGGGGACATTCAGTACTTC.

V usage is TRBV7-2 and J usage is TRBJ2-3; TRBD2 might be the D (5 bases). V lost 2 bases to trimming and J lost 2 bases, with 26 bases between them. The CDR3 sequence is 20 residues long. Germline V CDR1 and CDR2: SGHTA, FQGNSA. The CDR3 bases are TGTGCCAGCAGCTTACTTCCTCCCCTCTTGAATGCGGGCGACACAGATACGCAGTATTTT. This encodes CASSLLPPLLNAGDTDTQYF.

The genes are TRBV12-3 or TRBV12-4 and TRBJ2-5, with 10 nucleotides matching TRBD2. CDR3 length equals 16 residues. V was pared by 5 bases and J by 2 bases, with 8 bases of the junction left unmatched. The CDR3 DNA reads TGTGCCAGCAGTGGGGCGGGTAGCGGGGGGCAAGAGACCCAGTACTTC. It codes for CASSGAGSGGQETQYF.

This chain links TRBV4-1 with TRBJ2-7; D remains unclear. The CDR3 is 13 residues long. Germline loops: CDR1 MGHRA, CDR2 YSYEKL. The V end lost 0 bases, the J end lost 3 bases, and 6 bases lay between the germline ends. This CDR3 reads CASSQEPIYEQYF. CDR3 sequence (DNA): TGCGCCAGCAGCCAAGAACCCATCTACGAGCAGTACTTC.

The chain is built from TRBV7-6 and TRBJ2-7; 9 bases line up with TRBD2. J was trimmed by 0 bases and V by 8 bases; bases with no gene match: 5. The CDR3 extends over 14 amino acids. CDR1 and CDR2 from the germline V gene are SGHVS and FNYEAQ. CDR3 nucleotides: TGTGCCAGCGCGGCGGGGGGGAGCTCCTACGAGCAGTACTTC. It codes for CASAAGGSSYEQYF.

About this clonotype: This clone may be a read error of a much larger clone one base away. This rearrangement joins TRBV5-5 to TRBJ2-3; 9 bases map to TRBD2. Germline CDR1 is SGHKS and CDR2 is YYEKEE (reference sequence). This CDR3 is 15 amino acids long. V trimming: 2 bases; J trimming: 4 bases; junction bases outside the gene matches: 5. CDR3 coding DNA: TGTGCCAGCAGCTTTTTTTGGACTAGCGCAGATACGCAGTATTTT. Translation gives CASSFFWTSADTQYF.

The chain links TRBV7-9 to TRBJ1-6; no clear D gene. CDR3 length: 15 amino acids. The V and J ends lost 3 bases and 10 bases respectively, with 16 bases between them. CDR1 is SEHNR, CDR2 FQNEAQ, per germline (reference sequence). The CDR3 spells CASSFGERLGSPLHF. The CDR3 DNA follows: TGTGCCAGCAGCTTCGGGGAGAGGTTGGGGTCACCCCTCCACTTT.

This clonotype was observed at least ten times. The chain couples TRBV3-1 to TRBJ2-3; TRBD2 aligns across 7 bases. Germline assignment: CDR1 LGHDT and CDR2 YNNKEL (reference sequence). This CDR3 has 16 amino acids. The V gene end was trimmed by 1 base and the J gene end by 8 bases; junction bases not matched to a gene: 12. The CDR3 DNA follows: TGTGCCAGCAGCCAAGGAACCGGGCTAGCGGCTACTACGCAGTATTTT. Translation gives CASSQGTGLAATTQYF.

This clonotype was recorded at least ten times. The V call is TRBV6-2 or TRBV6-3, the J call TRBJ2-2; the match to TRBD2 covers 12 bases. The CDR3 contains 15 residues. Germline values: CDR1 MNHEY, CDR2 SVGEGT. With V trimmed by 6 bases and J by 6 bases, 5 bases remained unmatched. CDR3: CASRVLAGGPGELFF. Here the CDR3 DNA reads TGTGCCAGCAGAGTACTAGCGGGAGGACCCGGGGAGCTGTTTTTT.

This chain joins TRBV7-9 and TRBJ2-3, with a weak D call TRBD1 (5 bases). V lost 1 base to trimming and J lost 4 bases, with 12 bases between them. The germline CDR1 and CDR2 sequences are SEHNR and FQNEAQ (reference sequence). This CDR3 has 15 residues. CDR3 residues: CASSLGGQGSDTQYF. In nucleotides, the CDR3 is TGTGCCAGCAGCTTAGGAGGTCAGGGATCAGATACGCAGTATTTT.

This clonotype has only a few counts. One end of the junction varies from germline; a read error may be responsible. V gene TRBV9 combines with J gene TRBJ1-6; the match to TRBD1 covers 7 bases. Germline CDR1 reads SGDLS; CDR2 reads YYNGEE. This CDR3 is 15 amino acids long. CDR3 nucleotides: TGTGCTAGCAGCGCCCAGGGGGGAGGAGACTCACCCCTCCACTTT. Its protein product is CASSAQGGGDSPLHF.

Turning to this clonotype: An end of the junction does not agree with germline; a read error may underlie this. The chain has TRBV19 and TRBJ1-1, with D possibly being TRBD1 (5 bases). This CDR3 comprises 15 residues. Looked up from germline, CDR1 is LNHDA and CDR2 is SQIVND (reference sequence). The CDR3 spells CASSIVGAINTEAFF. The DNA of the CDR3 is TGTGCCAGTAGTATAGTCGGGGCGATAAACACTGAGGCTTTCTTT.

This clonotype showed up just once. V and J are TRBV5-1 and TRBJ2-2; possible D gene TRBD2, 5 bases. Germline V gives CDR1 SGHRS, CDR2 YFSETQ. Trimming took 1 base from V and 3 from J, leaving 10 bases between them. This CDR3 contains 15 residues. CDR3 DNA: TGCGCCAGCAGCTTGCAGCCAGCGGACACCGGGGAGCTGTTTTTT. It specifies CASSLQPADTGELFF.

This clonotype was observed a handful of times. The chain recombines TRBV10-3 with TRBJ1-2; no firm D call. The length of the CDR3 is 13 residues. Deletions cut 8 bases from V and 1 base from J, with 11 bases between. Germline CDR1 is ENHRY and CDR2 is SYGVKD. This CDR3 reads CAIEGVHNYGYTF. As DNA, the CDR3 is TGTGCCATCGAGGGAGTCCATAACTATGGCTACACCTTC.

This clonotype was seen many times. This sequence joins TRBV20-1 and TRBJ1-1; D might be TRBD1 (5 bases). Trimming shortened V by 2 bases and J by 3 bases, and 19 bases separated the two germline ends. The CDR3 length is 16 residues. Germline V gene data show CDR1 as DFQATT and CDR2 as SNEGSKA (reference sequence). DNA for the CDR3: TGCAGTGCTAGATCCAGGGAACTAAGTAGGGACACTGAAGCTTTCTTT. Translating gives CSARSRELSRDTEAFF.

This rearrangement joins TRBV5-1 to TRBJ1-3; D is uncertain. This CDR3 spans 16 amino acids. V was shortened by 0 bases and J by 4 bases, with 14 bases between the two germline ends. The germline V gene encodes CDR1 SGHRS and CDR2 YFSETQ. DNA for the CDR3: TGCGCCAGCAGCTTGGTCCGCTTGGGGTTGGGAAACACCATATATTTT. It codes for CASSLVRLGLGNTIYF. The full variable domain, completed using reference TRBV5-1 and TRBJ1-3, is KAGVTQTPRYLIKTRGQQVTLSCSPISGHRSVSWYQQTPGQGLQFLFEYFSETQRNKGNFPGRFSGRQFSNSRSEMNVSTLELGDSALYLCASSLVRLGLGNTIYFGEGSWLTVV.

The table lists this clonotype with a few counts. The rearrangement links TRBV11-3 to TRBJ1-1, with D possibly matching TRBD1 (6 bases). The CDR3 length is 14 residues. The V end was cut by 1 base, the J end by 4 bases, with 10 bases between. Germline loops: CDR1 SGHNT, CDR2 YENEEA. CDR3 sequence reads: CASSLAGEGTEAFF. The CDR3 nucleotides read TGTGCCAGCAGCTTAGCAGGGGAGGGCACTGAAGCTTTCTTT. The whole variable domain, filled in from reference TRBV11-3 and TRBJ1-1, reads EAGVVQSPRYKIIEKKQPVAFWCNPISGHNTLYWYLQNLGQGPELLIRYENEEAVDDSQLPKDRFSAERLKGVDSTLKIQPAELGDSAVYLCASSLAGEGTEAFFGQGTRLTVV.

V and J are TRBV5-1 and TRBJ1-4, with TRBD1 as a possible D gene (6 bases). The J call is doubtful: the DNA matches TRBJ2-2 better. Germline CDR1 is SGHRS and CDR2 is YFSETQ. The CDR3 covers 14 residues. The CDR3 DNA follows: TGCGCCAGCAGCGGGACAACCGGCACCGGGGAGCTGTTTTTT. It yields the protein CASSGTTGTGELFF.